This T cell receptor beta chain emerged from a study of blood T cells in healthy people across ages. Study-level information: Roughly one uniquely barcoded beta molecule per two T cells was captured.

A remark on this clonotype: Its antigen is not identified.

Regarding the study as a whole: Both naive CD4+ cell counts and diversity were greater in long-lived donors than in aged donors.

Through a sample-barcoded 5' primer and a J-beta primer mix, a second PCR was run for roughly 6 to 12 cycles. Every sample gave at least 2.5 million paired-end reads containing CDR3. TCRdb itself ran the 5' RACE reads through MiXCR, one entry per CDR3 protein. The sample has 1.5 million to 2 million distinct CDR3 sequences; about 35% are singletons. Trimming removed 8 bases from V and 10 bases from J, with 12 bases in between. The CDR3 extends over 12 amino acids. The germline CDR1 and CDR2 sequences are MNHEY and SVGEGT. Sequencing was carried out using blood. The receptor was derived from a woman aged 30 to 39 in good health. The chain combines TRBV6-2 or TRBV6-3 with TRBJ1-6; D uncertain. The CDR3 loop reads CASGYEGSPLHF. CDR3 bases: TGTGCCAGCGGCTACGAAGGGTCACCCCTCCACTTT.